The rows below give T cell receptor beta chains drawn from one sample of a study of cytomegalovirus exposure and HLA in healthy donors. Here immunoSEQ multiplex PCR was the method, and the copy in TCRdb shows in-frame clones only, minus some. The data hold a few hundred thousand clones, with roughly 90% observed a single time. Sequences were obtained from PBMCs. These receptors came from a woman aged 18-29 years in good health and CMV-seronegative. CDR3s include the opening cysteine and the closing phenylalanine or tryptophan. The D gene is left open where the match is weak. Clone size, where shown, is once, few, many, or a class for clones that have expanded.

abundance,d_gene,v_gene,j_gene,CDR3aa,CDR3nt
-,-,TRBV10-1,TRBJ1-3,CASSRGDMSSGNTIYF,TGCGCCAGCAGTCGTGGGGACATGAGCTCTGGAAACACCATATATTTT
-,-,TRBV28,TRBJ2-2,CASSSPGTIERELFF,TGTGCCAGCAGTTCCCCCGGGACAATCGAGCGGGAGCTGTTTTTT
once,TRBD2,TRBV9,TRBJ2-7,CASSVGGEAGFHEQYF,TGTGCCAGCAGCGTAGGGGGTGAAGCGGGATTCCACGAGCAGTACTTC
-,-,TRBV28,TRBJ1-2,CASSAAGNYGYTF,TGTGCCAGCAGCGCAGCAGGGAACTATGGCTACACCTTC
-,-,TRBV6-1,TRBJ1-5,CASSEILSGGGQPQHF,TGTGCCAGCAGTGAAATCCTTTCGGGGGGCGGTCAGCCCCAGCATTTT
-,-,TRBV5-1,TRBJ1-2,CASSLDEGGGYTF,TGCGCCAGCAGCTTGGATGAGGGTGGCGGCTACACCTTC
-,-,TRBV6-5,TRBJ2-1,CASPRRSGNEQFF,TGTGCCAGCCCCCGGAGGAGTGGGAATGAGCAGTTCTTC
-,TRBD1,TRBV10-3,TRBJ2-3,CAISESTGGVQGDTQYF,TGTGCCATCAGTGAGTCGACAGGGGGAGTTCAAGGAGATACGCAGTATTTT
few,-,TRBV10-3,TRBJ2-3,CAIGPDFTDTQYF,TGTGCCATCGGGCCGGACTTCACAGATACGCAGTATTTT
-,TRBD1,TRBV27,TRBJ1-6,CASSPTTGGFSPLHF,TGTGCCAGCAGTCCCACTACAGGGGGCTTTTCACCCCTCCACTTT
-,-,TRBV25-1,TRBJ2-2,CASSEWTLNTGELFF,TGTGCCAGCAGTGAATGGACACTAAACACCGGGGAGCTGTTTTTT
once,-,TRBV30,TRBJ1-5,CAWSQSSNQPQHF,TGTGCCTGGAGTCAGTCTAGCAATCAGCCCCAGCATTTT
once,TRBD1,TRBV27,TRBJ2-5,CASSPTGLQETQYF,TGTGCCAGCAGCCCGACAGGGCTTCAAGAGACCCAGTACTTC
-,-,TRBV2,TRBJ1-5,CASSGVGGGAGNQPQHF,TGTGCCAGCAGTGGGGTGGGTGGAGGTGCTGGCAATCAGCCCCAGCATTTT
-,-,TRBV7-6,TRBJ1-6,CASSLGRPRGEDSPLHF,TGTGCCAGCAGCTTAGGTCGGCCGCGAGGGGAGGATTCACCCCTCCACTTT
-,-,TRBV6-1,TRBJ1-1,CASSASRQITEAFF,TGTGCCAGCTCCGCCTCTAGACAGATCACTGAAGCTTTCTTT
-,TRBD2,TRBV15,TRBJ2-1,CATSRDPGGSFYNEQFF,TGTGCCACCAGCAGAGATCCGGGCGGGAGTTTCTACAATGAGCAGTTCTTC
few,-,TRBV5-1,TRBJ1-5,CASSRQGNNQPQHF,TGCGCCAGCAGCAGGCAGGGTAACAATCAGCCCCAGCATTTT
-,-,TRBV5-4,TRBJ1-2,CASSLGGDPDQRGYTF,TGTGCCAGCAGCTTGGGGGGCGATCCCGACCAGCGCGGCTACACCTTC
-,TRBD2,TRBV9,TRBJ2-1,CASSVGPFPGGPPYNEQFF,TGTGCCAGCAGCGTAGGCCCTTTCCCGGGAGGGCCCCCCTACAATGAGCAGTTCTTC
-,-,TRBV9,TRBJ1-2,CASGGDGYTF,TGTGCCAGCGGGGGGGACGGCTACACCTTC
once,-,TRBV12-5,TRBJ1-2,CASSTGKGGYGYTF,TGTGCTAGTTCCACAGGAAAGGGAGGGTATGGCTACACCTTC
-,-,TRBV4-3,TRBJ2-1,CASSQTRGGIRNEQFF,TGCGCCAGCAGCCAAACCAGAGGGGGAATTAGGAATGAGCAGTTCTTC
once,-,TRBV28,TRBJ1-1,CASSFSETNTEAFF,TGTGCCAGCAGTTTTTCAGAAACGAACACTGAAGCTTTCTTT
-,-,TRBV7-8,TRBJ2-6,CASRRTGEAGANVLTF,TGTGCCAGCAGGCGTACCGGGGAGGCTGGGGCCAACGTCCTGACTTTC
-,TRBD2,TRBV18,TRBJ2-7,CASSPDFGGTSGTYEQYF,TGTGCCAGCTCACCGGATTTTGGTGGGACTAGCGGGACCTACGAGCAGTACTTC
-,TRBD2,TRBV6-5,TRBJ2-7,CASSYSILAGAYEQYF,TGTGCCAGCAGTTACTCGATCCTAGCGGGAGCGTACGAGCAGTACTTC
-,TRBD1,TRBV5-6,TRBJ1-2,CASSSTPDRGSGYTF,TGTGCCAGCAGCTCGACCCCAGACAGGGGATCTGGCTACACCTTC
once,TRBD1,TRBV4-1,TRBJ1-5,CASSQGDRAYQPQHF,TGCGCCAGCAGCCAAGGCGACAGGGCTTATCAGCCCCAGCATTTT
few,-,TRBV28,TRBJ1-2,CASSQTTNYGYTF,TGTGCCAGCAGTCAGACAACTAACTATGGCTACACCTTC
-,-,TRBV10-3,TRBJ1-1,CAIGPRENTEAFF,TGTGCCATCGGGCCCAGAGAGAACACTGAAGCTTTCTTT
-,-,TRBV27,TRBJ2-5,CASSLGQAQTQYF,TGTGCCAGCAGTTTGGGCCAGGCGCAGACCCAGTACTTC
-,-,TRBV25-1,TRBJ2-5,CASGELAGKQETQYF,TGTGCCAGCGGGGAACTAGCAGGCAAACAAGAGACCCAGTACTTC
-,-,TRBV27,TRBJ2-3,CASSSRGRSTDTQYF,TGTGCCAGCAGTTCCCGCGGGCGAAGCACAGATACGCAGTATTTT
-,TRBD2,TRBV6-5,TRBJ2-7,CASSMTSGSSYEQYF,TGTGCCAGCAGCATGACTAGCGGGAGCTCCTACGAGCAGTACTTC
-,TRBD2,TRBV27,TRBJ2-1,CASSPGGVAHNEQFF,TGTGCCAGCAGTCCTGGGGGGGTTGCCCACAATGAGCAGTTCTTC
-,-,TRBV5-4,TRBJ2-1,CASSLRAGRYNEQFF,TGTGCCAGCAGCTTACGCGCGGGAAGGTACAATGAGCAGTTCTTC
-,-,TRBV28,TRBJ1-2,CASTPGLDSSNYGYTF,TGTGCCAGCACCCCGGGGTTGGATTCTTCGAACTATGGCTACACCTTC
-,-,TRBV6-5,TRBJ2-7,CASSKLLDYHEQYF,TGTGCCAGCAGTAAACTATTGGACTACCACGAGCAGTACTTC
-,TRBD1,TRBV7-6,TRBJ2-6,CASSLETGGSGANVLTF,TGTGCCAGCAGCTTAGAGACAGGGGGCTCCGGGGCCAACGTCCTGACTTTC
-,TRBD1,TRBV19,TRBJ1-2,CASSIDKGTGGIGGYTF,TGTGCCAGTAGTATAGATAAAGGGACAGGGGGAATTGGTGGCTACACCTTC
-,TRBD1,TRBV27,TRBJ2-7,CASRDRVYEQYF,TGTGCCAGCAGGGACAGGGTCTACGAGCAGTACTTC
-,TRBD2,TRBV2,TRBJ2-5,CASKFLAGGPQETQYF,TGTGCCAGCAAATTTTTAGCGGGAGGCCCCCAAGAGACCCAGTACTTC
-,-,TRBV28,TRBJ2-6,CASSRRDISGANVLTF,TGTGCCAGCAGTAGAAGAGACATCTCTGGGGCCAACGTCCTGACTTTC
once,-,TRBV4-3,TRBJ2-7,CASSQDGDGNEQYF,TGCGCCAGCAGCCAAGATGGAGACGGCAACGAGCAGTACTTC
-,TRBD1,TRBV6-6,TRBJ1-1,CASSRQGGNTEAFF,TGTGCCAGCAGTCGACAGGGGGGGAACACTGAAGCTTTCTTT
-,-,TRBV20-1,TRBJ2-7,CSASPSEQYF,TGCAGTGCTAGTCCTAGCGAGCAGTACTTC